This record concerns one T cell receptor beta chain sequence. The target antigen is unknown. This entry belongs to a study of blood T cells in healthy people across ages. Whole-study results and caveats: Older age went with lower TCR beta diversity per million T cells, in a roughly linear way.

For the second PCR, which ran for 7 to 11 cycles, a sample-barcoded 5' primer and a J-beta primer mix were used. Individual samples furnished no less than 2.5 million CDR3-containing paired-end reads apiece. In TCRdb, the 5' RACE reads were re-called with MiXCR into one record per CDR3 protein. The top ten hold about 21% of the sample, which has 1.8 million or so distinct CDR3 sequences, about two fifths seen once. Sequences were obtained from blood. The receptor was isolated from a human donor in good health.

CDR3 sequence: CASSGGGLRPKNTEAFF. The DNA for the CDR3 is TGCGCCAGCAGTGGCGGGGGGCTCCGTCCTAAGAACACTGAAGCTTTCTTT. This chain joins TRBV10-2 and TRBJ1-1; weak D call: TRBD1 (6 bases). Germline CDR1 is WSHSY and CDR2 is SAAADI. The CDR3 extends over 17 amino acids. The V gene lost 4 bases and the J gene lost 1 base, with 19 bases spanning the gap.